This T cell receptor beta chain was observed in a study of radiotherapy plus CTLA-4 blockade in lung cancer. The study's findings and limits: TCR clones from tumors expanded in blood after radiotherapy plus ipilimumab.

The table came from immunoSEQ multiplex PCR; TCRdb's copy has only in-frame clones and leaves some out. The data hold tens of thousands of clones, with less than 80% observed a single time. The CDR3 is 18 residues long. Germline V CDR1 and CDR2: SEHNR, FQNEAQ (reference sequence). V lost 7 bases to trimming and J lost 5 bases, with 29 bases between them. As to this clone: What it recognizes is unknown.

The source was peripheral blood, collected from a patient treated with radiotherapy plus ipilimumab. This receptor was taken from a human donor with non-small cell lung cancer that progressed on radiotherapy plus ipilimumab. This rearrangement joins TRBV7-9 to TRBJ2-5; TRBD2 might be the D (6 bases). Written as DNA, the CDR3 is TGTGCCAGCACCCCCGCCTGGGAAGCGGGCTACGAGTTGGAGACCCAGTACTTC. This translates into CASTPAWEAGYELETQYF.